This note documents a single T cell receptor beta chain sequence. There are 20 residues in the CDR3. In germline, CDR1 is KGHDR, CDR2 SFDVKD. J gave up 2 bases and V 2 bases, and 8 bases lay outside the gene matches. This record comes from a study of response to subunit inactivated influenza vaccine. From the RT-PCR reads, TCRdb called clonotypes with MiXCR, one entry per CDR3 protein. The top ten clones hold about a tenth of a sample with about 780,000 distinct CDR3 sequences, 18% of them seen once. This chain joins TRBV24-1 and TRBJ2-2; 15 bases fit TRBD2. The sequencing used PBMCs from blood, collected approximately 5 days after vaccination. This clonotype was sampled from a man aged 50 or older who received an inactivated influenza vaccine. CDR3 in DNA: TGTGCCACCAGTGATTCCGGGACTAGCGGGAGGTTCCGTAACACCGGGGAGCTGTTTTTT. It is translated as CATSDSGTSGRFRNTGELFF.